This TCR beta chain was recovered during a study of graft-versus-host responses after intestinal transplantation. Study findings and constraints: The study associated peak circulating GvH clone levels with early post-transplant HvG declines.

Profiled with immunoSEQ multiplex PCR; TCRdb holds only in-frame clones, not every one. The sample records 35,000 to 40,000 clones, more than 90% being singletons. Remarks on this clone: Its antigen is unidentified.

V was cut by 2 bases and J by 5 bases, with 16 bases left in between. CDR1 and CDR2 (germline): SEHNR, FQNEAQ (reference sequence). This CDR3 has 15 residues. The rearrangement links TRBV7-9 to TRBJ2-7; TRBD1 is a possible D gene (5 bases). The material sequenced was PBMCs, taken 16 days after intestinal transplant. This TCR derives from a human patient who received an intestinal transplant, so some T cells may come from the graft donor. This CDR3 is CASSLKITKGDEQYF. CDR3 nucleotides: TGTGCCAGCAGCTTAAAAATAACGAAAGGGGACGAGCAGTACTTC.